This T cell receptor (beta chain) was found in a study of T cell responses to AZD1222 COVID-19 vaccine. Trimming took 10 bases from V and 5 from J, leaving 23 bases between them. The germline V gene encodes CDR1 SEHNR and CDR2 FQNEAQ (reference sequence). This CDR3 has 15 amino acids. Sequencing was performed with immunoSEQ multiplex PCR; in TCRdb, only in-frame clones are kept and a portion is missing. The data contain approximately 120,000 clones, 88% of them seen just once; the ten biggest clones take up 4.4%. The source material was peripheral blood, sampled on day 0 of AZD1222 vaccination. This sequence originates from an adult in good health. The chain uses TRBV7-9 and TRBJ1-1; D remains unclear. CDR3 DNA: TGTGCCACCAAAGAATCCCGAGGGCTGGGAACTGAAGCTTTCTTT. This translates into CATKESRGLGTEAFF.